These T cell receptor beta chains were read from a single sample in a study of shared clonotypes between healthy human individuals. Repertoires were generated with immunoSEQ multiplex PCR, while TCRdb's copy carries only in-frame clones and drops some. The table has about 2,100,000 clones, 85% to 95% seen once. The source material was naive CD8+ T cells from PBMCs. These TCRs come from a man aged 18 to 30 in good health. Some clones in this sample may be carry-over from other donors' samples. Both conserved end residues are part of each CDR3. A D gene is named only where the DNA matches it firmly. Size tells how often a clone was seen (once, few, many) or the class of an expanded clone, and some rows leave it out.

V	D	J	size	CDR3	DNA
TRBV9	-	TRBJ2-5	-	CASSPPQGPQQETQYF	TGTGCCAGCAGCCCCCCCCAGGGACCCCAGCAAGAGACCCAGTACTTC
TRBV6-1	-	TRBJ1-5	-	CASSERGPNQPQHF	TGTGCCAGCAGTGAGCGGGGTCCCAATCAGCCCCAGCATTTT
TRBV27	-	TRBJ2-4	once	CARLAKNIQYF	TGTGCCAGACTAGCCAAAAACATTCAGTACTTC
TRBV2	-	TRBJ1-5	-	CASTQNSNRNQPQHF	TGTGCCAGCACCCAGAACTCAAATCGCAATCAGCCCCAGCATTTT
TRBV19	TRBD2	TRBJ2-7	-	CASSIGLAGGDEQYF	TGTGCCAGTAGTATAGGACTAGCGGGAGGCGACGAGCAGTACTTC
TRBV5-6	TRBD1	TRBJ2-7	few	CAAGTGVSGEQYF	TGTGCGGCCGGGACAGGGGTGTCAGGCGAGCAGTACTTC
TRBV2	-	TRBJ1-2	-	CASKPGANYGYTF	TGTGCCAGCAAACCAGGGGCTAACTATGGCTACACCTTC
TRBV13	-	TRBJ2-7	-	CASSFQGSHEQYF	TGTGCCAGCAGCTTTCAAGGGTCCCACGAGCAGTACTTC
TRBV7-9	-	TRBJ1-2	-	CASSSPSAHAEWGYTF	TGTGCCAGCAGCTCCCCATCGGCCCACGCCGAATGGGGCTACACCTTC
TRBV27	-	TRBJ1-2	once	CASRPSDRTGAYGYTF	TGTGCCAGCAGACCAAGCGACAGAACTGGAGCCTATGGCTACACCTTC
TRBV11-2	TRBD1	TRBJ2-7	-	CASSPNRGWSSYEQYF	TGTGCCAGCAGCCCTAACAGGGGGTGGAGCTCCTACGAGCAGTACTTC
TRBV27	-	TRBJ2-1	-	CASKMNPYNEQFF	TGTGCCAGCAAGATGAATCCCTACAATGAGCAGTTCTTC
TRBV4-3	-	TRBJ2-1	-	CASSLRAGLNEQFF	TGCGCCAGCAGCCTACGGGCGGGTTTGAATGAGCAGTTCTTC
TRBV7-2	TRBD2	TRBJ2-3	-	CASSHSGRLADTQYF	TGTGCCAGCAGCCATAGCGGGAGGTTGGCAGATACGCAGTATTTT
TRBV2	-	TRBJ1-2	-	CASRKANYGYTF	TGTGCCAGCAGGAAAGCTAACTATGGCTACACCTTC
TRBV9	-	TRBJ2-1	-	CASSRIGTDSYNEQFF	TGTGCCAGCAGCCGCATTGGGACGGACTCCTACAATGAGCAGTTCTTC
TRBV10-3	TRBD1	TRBJ2-7	-	CAITQTGGYDEQYF	TGTGCCATCACCCAAACAGGGGGCTACGACGAGCAGTACTTC